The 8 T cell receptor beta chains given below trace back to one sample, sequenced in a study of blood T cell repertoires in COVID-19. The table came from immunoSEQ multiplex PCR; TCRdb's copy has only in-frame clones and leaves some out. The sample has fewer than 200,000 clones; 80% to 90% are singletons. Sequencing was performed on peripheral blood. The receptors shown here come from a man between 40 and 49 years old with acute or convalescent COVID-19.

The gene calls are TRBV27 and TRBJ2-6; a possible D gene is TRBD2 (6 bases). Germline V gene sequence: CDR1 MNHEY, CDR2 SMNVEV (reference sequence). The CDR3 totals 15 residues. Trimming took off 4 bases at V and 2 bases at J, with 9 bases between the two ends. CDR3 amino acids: CASSSRTTGANVLTF. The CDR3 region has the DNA TGTGCCAGCAGTTCCCGGACTACTGGGGCCAACGTCCTGACTTTC.

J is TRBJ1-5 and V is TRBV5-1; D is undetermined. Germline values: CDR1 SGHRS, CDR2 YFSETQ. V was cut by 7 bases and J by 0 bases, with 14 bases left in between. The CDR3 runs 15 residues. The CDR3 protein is CASLPYPTSNQPQHF. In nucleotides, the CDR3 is TGCGCCAGCTTACCCTACCCAACTAGCAATCAGCCCCAGCATTTT.

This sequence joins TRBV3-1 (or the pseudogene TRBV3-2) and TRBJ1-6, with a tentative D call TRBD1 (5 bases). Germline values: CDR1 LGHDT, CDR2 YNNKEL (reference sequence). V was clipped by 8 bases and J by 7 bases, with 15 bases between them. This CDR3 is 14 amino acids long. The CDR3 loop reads CASAQGLGNSPLHF. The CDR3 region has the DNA TGTGCCAGCGCTCAGGGACTCGGGAATTCACCCCTCCACTTT.

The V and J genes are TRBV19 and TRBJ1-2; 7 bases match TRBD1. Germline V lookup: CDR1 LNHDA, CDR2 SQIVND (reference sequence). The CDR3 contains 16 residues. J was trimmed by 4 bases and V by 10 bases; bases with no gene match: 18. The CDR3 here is CATYGTEVAGIYGYTF. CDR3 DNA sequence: TGTGCCACTTACGGGACAGAGGTCGCAGGGATCTATGGCTACACCTTC.

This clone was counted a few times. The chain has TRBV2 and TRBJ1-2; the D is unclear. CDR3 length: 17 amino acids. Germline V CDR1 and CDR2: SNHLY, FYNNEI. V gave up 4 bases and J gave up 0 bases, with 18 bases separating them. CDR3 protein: CASSVLEAFETNYGYTF. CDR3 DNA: TGTGCCAGCAGTGTGCTCGAAGCATTCGAGACTAACTATGGCTACACCTTC.

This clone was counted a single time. CDR3 loop: CASRSGTGALYAFTEAFF. CDR3 bases: TGTGCCAGTAGGTCCGGGACAGGGGCCTTGTATGCGTTCACTGAAGCTTTCTTT. The chain links TRBV19 to TRBJ1-1, with 10 bases fitting TRBD1. The ends lost 6 bases at V and 4 bases at J; junction bases unmatched: 17. The germline CDR1 and CDR2 sequences are LNHDA and SQIVND (reference sequence). The CDR3 covers 18 residues.

CDR3 in amino acids: CASSPGDGYEQYF. The CDR3 DNA sequence: TGTGCCAGCAGTCCAGGGGATGGATACGAGCAGTACTTC. The chain employs TRBV27 and TRBJ2-7; weak D call: TRBD1 (6 bases). The germline gives CDR1 MNHEY, CDR2 SMNVEV (reference sequence). This CDR3 has 13 amino acids. V shed 5 bases and J shed 4 bases, with 12 bases lying between them.

The CDR3 DNA follows: TGTGCCAGCAGATTTGGGACAGGCGCCGTAACGCCCCAGCATTTT. Its protein product is CASRFGTGAVTPQHF. This rearrangement joins TRBV2 to TRBJ1-5; 8 positions agree with TRBD1. CDR1 is SNHLY, CDR2 FYNNEI, per germline. CDR3 length equals 15 residues. V lost 6 bases to trimming and J lost 9 bases; unmatched junction nucleotides: 13.